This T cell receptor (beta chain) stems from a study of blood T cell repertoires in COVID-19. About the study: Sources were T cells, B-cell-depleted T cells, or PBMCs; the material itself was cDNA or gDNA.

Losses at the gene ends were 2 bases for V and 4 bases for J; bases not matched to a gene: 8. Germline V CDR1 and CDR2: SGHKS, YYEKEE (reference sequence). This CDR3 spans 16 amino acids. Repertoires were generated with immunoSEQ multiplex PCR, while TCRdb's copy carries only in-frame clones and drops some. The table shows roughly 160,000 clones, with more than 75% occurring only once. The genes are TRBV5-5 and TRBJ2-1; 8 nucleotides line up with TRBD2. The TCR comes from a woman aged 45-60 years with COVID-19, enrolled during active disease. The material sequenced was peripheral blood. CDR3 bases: TGTGCCAGCAGCTTAACCACGGGGGGGTATTACAATGAGCAGTTCTTC. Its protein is CASSLTTGGYYNEQFF.